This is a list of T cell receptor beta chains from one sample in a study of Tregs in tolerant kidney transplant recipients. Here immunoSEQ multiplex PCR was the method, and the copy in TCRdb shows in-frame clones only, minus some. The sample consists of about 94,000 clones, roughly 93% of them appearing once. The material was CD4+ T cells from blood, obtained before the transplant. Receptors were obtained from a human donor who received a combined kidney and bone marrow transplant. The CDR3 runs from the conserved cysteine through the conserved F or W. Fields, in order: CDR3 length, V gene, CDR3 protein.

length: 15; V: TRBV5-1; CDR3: CASSLLQGAGSGYTF
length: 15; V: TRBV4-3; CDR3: CASSTRTDSNQPQHF
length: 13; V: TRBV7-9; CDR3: CASSLMTVEKLFF
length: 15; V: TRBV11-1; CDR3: CASSPGGSGYYGYTF
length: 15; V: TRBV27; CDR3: CASSQTGELYNEQFF
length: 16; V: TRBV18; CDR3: CASSRTSGVNYNEQFF
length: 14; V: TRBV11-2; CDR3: CASSLRQGSNEQFF
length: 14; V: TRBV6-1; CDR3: CASSLQGFLAGYTF
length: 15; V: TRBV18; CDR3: CASSPVGQSHSPLHF
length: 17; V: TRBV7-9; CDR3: CASSLGTGATFNEKLFF
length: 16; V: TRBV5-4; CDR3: CASSFGLAGSTDTQYF
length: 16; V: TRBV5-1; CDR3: CASSLSAGSAKNIQYF
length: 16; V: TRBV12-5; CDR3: CASGLGDSGVRNEQFF
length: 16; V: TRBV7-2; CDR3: CASSRGSAGGTDTQYF
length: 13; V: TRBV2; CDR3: CASSSTEGAGYTF
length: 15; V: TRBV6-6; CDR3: CASSNSPGFGYGYTF
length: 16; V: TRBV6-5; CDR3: CASSYGAGDPNYGYTF
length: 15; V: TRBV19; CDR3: CASSVLAGGQETQYF
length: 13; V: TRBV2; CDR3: CASSETGLETQYF
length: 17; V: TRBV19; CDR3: CASSKDRGLPGANVLTF
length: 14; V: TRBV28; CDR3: CASRYTGGSEKLFF
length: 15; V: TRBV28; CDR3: CASSFAQQGNYGYTF
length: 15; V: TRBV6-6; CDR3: CASSRTGQGQETQYF
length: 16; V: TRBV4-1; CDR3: CASSQDQGLAYNEQFF
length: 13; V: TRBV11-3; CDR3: CASSLLAAGELFF
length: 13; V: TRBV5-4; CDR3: CASSLLVGGELFF
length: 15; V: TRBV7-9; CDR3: CASSAARTGAYEQYF
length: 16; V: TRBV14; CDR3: CASSQGGGYSYNEQFF
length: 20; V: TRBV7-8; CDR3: CASSFQLGQGAGSGANVLTF
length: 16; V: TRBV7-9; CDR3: CASSPKWGTSGYEQYF
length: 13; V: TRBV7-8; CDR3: CASSFRRGYGYTF
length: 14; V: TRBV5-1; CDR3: CASSLPTGSTEAFF
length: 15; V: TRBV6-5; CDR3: CASSYSTGAGTEAFF
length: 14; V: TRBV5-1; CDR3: CASSPSGGNNEQFF
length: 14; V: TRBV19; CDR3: CASSRTRYGDTQYF
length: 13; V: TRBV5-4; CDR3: CASSLDRNQPQHF
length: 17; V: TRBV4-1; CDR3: CASSQVPARGHPKPQHF
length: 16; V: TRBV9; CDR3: CASSVGGLAFQETQYF
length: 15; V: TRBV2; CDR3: CASSEGVARVQPQHF
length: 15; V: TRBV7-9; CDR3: CASSLGGVGTYGYTF
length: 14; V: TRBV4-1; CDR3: CASSQTGTAYGYTF
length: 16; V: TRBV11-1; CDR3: CASRRLAGVLSDEQFF
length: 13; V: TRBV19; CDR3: CASSIQGLGEAFF
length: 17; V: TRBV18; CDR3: CASSPPVRQGVAYGYTF
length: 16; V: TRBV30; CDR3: CAWAYNRGKTGNTIYF
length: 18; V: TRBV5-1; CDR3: CASSTAGTGGVMDTEAFF
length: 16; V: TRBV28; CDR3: CASSSYGQLSGNTIYF
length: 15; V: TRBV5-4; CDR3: CASSLRTTPQETQYF
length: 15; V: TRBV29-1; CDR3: CSAGQGPRMNTEAFF
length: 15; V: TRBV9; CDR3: CASSSGSGGPGEQYF
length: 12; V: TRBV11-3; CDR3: CASSFGLSEAFF
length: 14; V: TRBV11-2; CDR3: CASTLNSGSYEQYF
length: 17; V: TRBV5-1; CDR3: CASSSSLSQGTNYGYTF
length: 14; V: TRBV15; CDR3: CATSRTPGLETQYF
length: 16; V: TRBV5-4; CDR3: CASSTPGGRLNQPQHF